The 22 T cell receptor beta chains below come from one sample, sequenced in a study of blood T cell repertoires in COVID-19 (dated by TCRdb to the early 2020s). Library prep was done by the immunoSEQ multiplex PCR assay. TCRdb re-hosts the immuneACCESS table, in-frame sequences only. Its copies lack some clones; in the studies checked, an unresolved V gene accounts for under half of them, and the cause for the rest is not known. Present in this sample are about 72,000 clones, 86% of which were seen just once. The top ten clonotypes cover around 14% of the sample. Material: peripheral blood. These receptors were collected from an older woman with acute or convalescent COVID-19.

The genes are TRBV6-5 and TRBJ2-7; weak D call: TRBD1 (6 bases). The CDR3 loop spans 15 amino acids. V was trimmed by 6 bases and J by 0 bases, leaving 15 bases between them. CDR1 is MNHEY, CDR2 SVGAGI, per germline. In DNA, the CDR3 is TGTGCCAGCAGGAAGGACAGCCTGTCCTCCTACGAGCAGTACTTC. It translates to CASRKDSLSSYEQYF.

This chain connects TRBV4-1 to TRBJ1-2, with D possibly matching TRBD1 (5 bases). The V gene's germline CDR1 is MGHRA and CDR2 YSYEKL. The CDR3 loop spans 14 amino acids. Trimming removed 0 bases at V and 5 bases at J, with 10 bases between. Written as DNA, the CDR3 is TGCGCCAGCAGCCAAGACGGGCAGGGATATGGCTACACCTTC. Translating gives CASSQDGQGYGYTF.

The CDR3 nucleotides are TGTGCCTGGAGTGGGACAAATAGCAATCAGCCCCAGCATTTT. Translating it yields CAWSGTNSNQPQHF. The gene calls are TRBV30 and TRBJ1-5, with D tentatively TRBD1 (5 bases). The germline V gene encodes CDR1 GTSNPN and CDR2 SVGIG (reference sequence). CDR3 length: 14 amino acids. Trimming shortened V by 1 base and J by 0 bases, and 7 bases separated the two germline ends.

As concerns this clone: Because the CDR3's place on the DNA is in doubt, the DNA is left out and the CDR3 is given as listed by TCRdb. This chain joins TRBV7-7 and TRBJ2-2; the table assigns TRBD2, which was not confirmed against the DNA. The CDR3 is made up of 17 amino acids, end residues included. CDR1 SSHAT and CDR2 FNYEAQ come from the germline V gene (reference sequence). The CDR3 is CASSFGSGALNTGELSF.

The count of this clone is one. This chain links TRBV3-1 (or the pseudogene TRBV3-2) with TRBJ1-1; 8 bases agree with TRBD1. The V segment lost 0 bases and the J segment 3 bases; nucleotides outside the gene matches: 15. Germline assignment: CDR1 LGHDT and CDR2 YNNKEL (reference sequence). This CDR3 is built from 19 residues. The CDR3 region has the DNA TGTGCCAGCAGCCAAGATTACGGGCCCCGACAGGGGAGGGACACTGAAGCTTTCTTT. It is translated as CASSQDYGPRQGRDTEAFF.

V usage is TRBV19 and J usage is TRBJ2-3; TRBD2 matches 9 bases. Germline V lookup: CDR1 LNHDA, CDR2 SQIVND (reference sequence). This CDR3 has 15 amino acids. J gave up 0 bases and V 6 bases, and 4 bases lay outside the gene matches. CDR3 DNA: TGTGCCAGTAGCGGGACTAGCTTTAGCACAGATACGCAGTATTTT. Its protein is CASSGTSFSTDTQYF.

The chain employs TRBV6-5 and TRBJ2-7; TRBD1 matches at 7 bases. The germline V gene encodes CDR1 MNHEY and CDR2 SVGAGI. The CDR3 length is 13 residues. Unmatched junction bases numbered 5, after V lost 7 bases and J lost 2 bases. CDR3 nucleotides: TGTGCCAGCACTAGGACAGGAACCTACGAGCAGTACTTC. Protein: CASTRTGTYEQYF.

The chain recombines TRBV5-1 with TRBJ2-7, with D maybe TRBD1 (5 bases). CDR3 length: 14 amino acids. Germline V gene data show CDR1 as SGHRS and CDR2 as YFSETQ. V shed 4 bases and J shed 6 bases, with 17 bases lying between them. This CDR3 is CASSPDTTRSEQYF. The CDR3 DNA is TGCGCCAGCAGCCCGGACACCACACGGTCCGAGCAGTACTTC.

The rearrangement joins TRBV5-1 to TRBJ1-2; 9 nucleotides align to TRBD1. The CDR3 sequence is 15 residues long. Germline CDR1 reads SGHRS; CDR2 reads YFSETQ. J lost 7 bases, V lost 0 bases, and 7 bases had no gene match. The CDR3 bases are TGCGCCAGCAGCTTGGCCCCGGGACAGGGTACTGGCTACACCTTC. Its translation: CASSLAPGQGTGYTF. Together with reference TRBV5-1 and TRBJ1-2, the CDR3 gives the full variable domain: KAGVTQTPRYLIKTRGQQVTLSCSPISGHRSVSWYQQTPGQGLQFLFEYFSETQRNKGNFPGRFSGRQFSNSRSEMNVSTLELGDSALYLCASSLAPGQGTGYTFGSGTRLTVV.

CDR3 bases: TGTGCCTGGAGGCTAGCGGGGGGCTCGGTAGAGCAGTACTTC. It encodes CAWRLAGGSVEQYF. The chain carries TRBV30 and TRBJ2-7, with 11 bases that match TRBD2. Trimming cost V 3 bases and J 7 bases; bases outside gene matches: 8. The CDR3 spans 14 residues. CDR1 is GTSNPN and CDR2 is SVGIG in the germline V gene (reference sequence).

The chain uses TRBV5-1 and TRBJ1-2; 7 bases map to TRBD1. CDR1 and CDR2 from the germline V gene are SGHRS and YFSETQ. The CDR3 covers 20 residues. J was trimmed by 0 bases and V by 2 bases; bases with no gene match: 19. DNA of the CDR3: TGCGCCAGCAGCTTTATCAGGGGGAAGCCGGGACCGCTTTCTAACTATGGCTACACCTTC. Translated, it gives CASSFIRGKPGPLSNYGYTF.

The V gene is TRBV20-1, the J gene TRBJ2-5; 7 bases agree with TRBD1. J was trimmed by 5 bases and V by 3 bases; bases with no gene match: 12. Germline V gene sequence: CDR1 DFQATT, CDR2 SNEGSKA (reference sequence). This CDR3 has 15 amino acids. CDR3 residues: CSASRPTGRQETQYF. CDR3 DNA sequence: TGCAGTGCTAGTCGCCCGACAGGGAGACAGGAGACCCAGTACTTC.

The chain recombines TRBV2 with TRBJ2-5; 13 bases match TRBD2. Germline CDR1 is SNHLY and CDR2 is FYNNEI. V shed 8 bases, J shed 3 bases, and the junction held 9 bases outside the gene matches. This CDR3 has 16 residues. CDR3 DNA sequence: TGTGCCAGCCCGGCTGGGACTAGCGGGGCCAAAGAGACCCAGTACTTC. This codes for CASPAGTSGAKETQYF.

The rearrangement links TRBV23-1 to TRBJ1-5; D gene ambiguous. TRBV23-1 is known as an ORF, though its function is uncertain. Trimming took off 0 bases at V and 0 bases at J, with 12 bases between the two ends. The CDR3 spans 17 residues. CDR3 in DNA: TGCGCCAGCAGTCAATCGGAGAGAATTTATAGCAATCAGCCCCAGCATTTT. Residues: CASSQSERIYSNQPQHF.

This clone occurred a few times. This sequence joins TRBV4-2 and TRBJ1-3; 7 nucleotides agree with TRBD1. The CDR3 sequence is 14 residues long. The germline V gene has CDR1 LGHNA and CDR2 YNFKEQ. Trimming at V came to 5 bases and at J to 2 bases, leaving 3 bases not matched to a gene. The CDR3 nucleotides read TGTGCCAGCAGCGTACAGGGGACTGGAAACACCATATATTTT. It codes for CASSVQGTGNTIYF.

At least ten counts were recorded for this clone. The V and J genes are TRBV5-1 and TRBJ1-1, with D perhaps TRBD1 (5 bases). V dropped 4 bases and J dropped 0 bases, with 25 bases sitting between them. CDR3 length: 19 residues. The germline gives CDR1 SGHRS, CDR2 YFSETQ. The CDR3 region is CASSPLVRADGGMNTEAFF. The CDR3 DNA follows: TGCGCCAGCAGCCCCCTCGTTCGAGCGGACGGGGGGATGAACACTGAAGCTTTCTTT.

V gene TRBV6-1 combines with J gene TRBJ2-1; D may be TRBD1 (6 bases). Looked up from germline, CDR1 is MNHNS and CDR2 is SASEGT. This CDR3 has 14 amino acids. V was trimmed by 3 bases and J by 6 bases, leaving 12 bases between them. The DNA for the CDR3 is TGTGCCAGCAGTGACAGGGGTGGGATCAATGAGCAGTTCTTC. Protein product: CASSDRGGINEQFF.

The rearrangement links TRBV5-1 to TRBJ2-2, with D hard to call. The V and J ends lost 3 bases and 6 bases respectively, with 12 bases between them. The CDR3 totals 14 residues. Germline V gene lookup returns CDR1 SGHRS and CDR2 YFSETQ. The CDR3 region is CASSSTVESGELFF. As DNA, the CDR3 is TGCGCCAGCAGCTCCACAGTAGAGTCCGGGGAGCTGTTTTTT.

This chain connects TRBV3-1 (or the pseudogene TRBV3-2) to TRBJ2-1, with a weak D call TRBD2 (6 bases). The CDR3 is made up of 14 amino acids. With 2 bases removed from V and 4 bases from J, the gap between germline ends came to 9 bases. Germline CDR1 and CDR2: LGHDT and YNNKEL (reference sequence). The DNA for the CDR3 is TGTGCCAGCAGCCAACGGGACTTTTACAATGAGCAGTTCTTC. It yields the protein CASSQRDFYNEQFF.

The V and J genes are TRBV5-1 and TRBJ2-2; 7 bases align to TRBD1. CDR3 length equals 15 residues. The ends lost 0 bases at V and 4 bases at J; junction bases unmatched: 3. From germline, CDR1 is SGHRS and CDR2 YFSETQ. The CDR3, as DNA: TGCGCCAGCAGCTTGGCAGGGGGACGCACCGGGGAGCTGTTTTTT. Translated, it gives CASSLAGGRTGELFF.

The CDR3 coding sequence is TGTGCCAGCAGCGTAGTGGGGGCGCCGGATGGCTACACCTTC. This gives the protein CASSVVGAPDGYTF. The chain links TRBV9 to TRBJ1-2, with TRBD1 as a possible D gene (6 bases). The CDR3 runs to 14 residues. Germline assignment: CDR1 SGDLS and CDR2 YYNGEE. Trimming stripped 0 bases from V and 6 bases from J, with 12 bases between.

The chain combines TRBV4-1 with TRBJ2-5; TRBD2 is a possible D gene (6 bases). Trimming removed 1 base from V and 5 bases from J, with 20 bases in between. Per the germline V gene, CDR1 is MGHRA and CDR2 is YSYEKL. The CDR3 covers 17 residues. Here the CDR3 DNA reads TGCGCCAGCAGCCAAGGGCGGGGCAGGGTTGAATTGGAGACCCAGTACTTC. This sequence encodes CASSQGRGRVELETQYF.